The present T cell receptor beta chain was sequenced within a study of cytomegalovirus exposure and HLA in healthy donors. TCRdb's table, derived via immunoSEQ multiplex PCR, lists solely in-frame clones and lacks some. This sample yields some 120,000 clones, of which over 85% are seen a single time; 1.5% to 2% belongs to the top ten. Trimming removed 2 bases at V and 3 bases at J, with 9 bases between. This CDR3 is 14 amino acids long. From germline, CDR1 is MNHEY and CDR2 SVGAGI. Concerning this clone itself: Its antigen is unknown.

Whole-study findings and limits: In vitro assays verified that a few CMV-associated chains recognized CMV antigens specifically. A classifier reportedly called cytomegalovirus status with high sensitivity and specificity. Within the 100 to 150 validation repertoires, first-cohort TCR clusters tended to co-occur, according to a later analysis.

The sample comprised PBMCs. This receptor was obtained from a woman under 30 in good health and CMV-seronegative. V usage is TRBV6-5 and J usage is TRBJ2-3; a weak D match, TRBD2 (7 bases). The CDR3 loop is CASSYKGGTDTQYF. CDR3 in DNA: TGTGCCAGCAGTTACAAGGGGGGGACAGATACGCAGTATTTT.